A selection of T cell receptor beta chains follows, all from one sample in a study of identical twins. TCRdb reprocessed the 5' RACE reads via MiXCR and lists one record per CDR3 protein. The table includes a few hundred thousand distinct CDR3 sequences, 14% detected once. These data also formed part of another study, on yellow fever vaccine responses in identical twins.

Material: CD4+ T cells sorted from blood. The source of these receptors is a woman aged 18 to 35 in good health. Each CDR3 is given with its conserved first and last residue. Fields, in order: V gene, D gene, clone size, J gene, CDR3 DNA, CDR3 protein. The D gene is left open where the match is weak. Size tells how often a clone was seen (once, few, many) or the class of an expanded clone, and some rows leave it out.

TRBV10-2	-	many	TRBJ2-3	TGCGCCAGCAGTGACGTTGGGCAGGGTGGCACAGATACGCAGTATTTT	CASSDVGQGGTDTQYF
TRBV7-9	TRBD2	many	TRBJ2-5	TGTGCCAGCAGGGGGACTAAACAAGAGACCCAGTACTTC	CASRGTKQETQYF
TRBV7-2	TRBD1	-	TRBJ2-2	TGTGCCAGCAGCACGGACAGGGGGTCGAACACCGGGGAGCTGTTTTTT	CASSTDRGSNTGELFF
TRBV20-1	TRBD1	few	TRBJ1-5	TGCAGTGCCACAGGGGGAAACCAGCCCCAGCATTTT	CSATGGNQPQHF
TRBV7-9	-	-	TRBJ2-1	TGTGCCAGCAGCATGGACACTTACAATGAGCAGTTCTTC	CASSMDTYNEQFF
TRBV6-2/TRBV6-3	TRBD2	-	TRBJ2-2	TGTGCCAGCAGTTACCCCATTAGCGGGAGGACCGGGGAGCTGTTTTTT	CASSYPISGRTGELFF
TRBV6-6	-	-	TRBJ2-7	TGTGCCAGCACACGTTCGGAAGCCTACGAGCAGTACTTC	CASTRSEAYEQYF
TRBV5-1	TRBD2	many	TRBJ2-2	TGCGCCAGCAGACACCCGAAATCCAGCGGGGTCCTGAACACCGGGGAGCTGTTTTTT	CASRHPKSSGVLNTGELFF
TRBV6-6	-	few	TRBJ2-3	TGTGCCAGCAGCCCCGGAGGGTCCACGCAGTATTTT	CASSPGGSTQYF
TRBV19	-	few	TRBJ1-1	TGTGCCAGTACCTTTGGCAGGAACACTGAAGCTTTCTTT	CASTFGRNTEAFF
TRBV9	TRBD2	few	TRBJ2-7	TGTGCCAGCAGCGTAGCTACGGGAGGGCCCTACGAGCAGTACTTC	CASSVATGGPYEQYF
TRBV6-1	TRBD1	-	TRBJ1-4	TGTGCCAGCAGGGAGACAGGGGGGCCTGGAAAACTGTTTTTT	CASRETGGPGKLFF
TRBV28	TRBD1	-	TRBJ2-2	TGTGCCAGCAATCCTTGGGGGACAGGGGGGACCGGGGAGCTGTTTTTT	CASNPWGTGGTGELFF
TRBV29-1	-	-	TRBJ2-5	TGCAGCGTTGTACCGGACGGACCGGGGACCCAGTACTTC	CSVVPDGPGTQYF
TRBV10-3	TRBD1	few	TRBJ1-2	TGTGCCATCAGTGATCTCAGGGGGCAGGACCCTAACTATGGCTACACCTTC	CAISDLRGQDPNYGYTF
TRBV6-1	TRBD2	-	TRBJ2-1	TGTGCCAGCAGTCCAATAAGGACTAGTTTCAATGAGCAGTTCTTC	CASSPIRTSFNEQFF
TRBV4-1	TRBD1	few	TRBJ2-5	TGCGCCAGCAGCCCGGACTGGACAGGGGGCGGAGAGACCCAGTACTTC	CASSPDWTGGGETQYF
TRBV27	TRBD1	-	TRBJ1-2	TGTGCCAGCAGTCCCCGACAGGGTAGGAATGGCTACACCTTC	CASSPRQGRNGYTF
TRBV12-3/TRBV12-4	-	few	TRBJ1-1	TGTGCCAGCAGTTTCATGATGAACACTGAAGCTTTCTTT	CASSFMMNTEAFF
TRBV20-1	TRBD2	-	TRBJ2-3	TGCAGTGCTGAGCAAGGACTAGCGGACACAGATACGCAGTATTTT	CSAEQGLADTDTQYF
TRBV4-2	-	few	TRBJ2-2	TGTGCCAGCAGCCAAGATGAGAAGCTGAACACCGGGGAGCTGTTTTTT	CASSQDEKLNTGELFF
TRBV5-1	-	-	TRBJ2-1	TGCGCCACCGCGATGACTACTAATCACCTTGGTGAGCAGTTCTTC	CATAMTTNHLGEQFF
TRBV29-1	TRBD2	few	TRBJ2-7	TGCAGCTTCCGGGGGGTAGGGGAGCAGTACTTC	CSFRGVGEQYF
TRBV27	TRBD2	-	TRBJ2-1	TGTGCCAGCAGACTAAGGCCGGGAGCGGGAGGACGGTACAATGAGCAGTTCTTC	CASRLRPGAGGRYNEQFF
TRBV20-1	TRBD1	few	TRBJ2-7	TGCAGTGCTAGATTTCCGGGACAGGGTTACGAGCAGTACTTC	CSARFPGQGYEQYF
TRBV5-1	TRBD1	few	TRBJ2-3	TGCGCCAGCAGCTTGGCGGGACAGGGGTCGACAGATACGCAGTATTTT	CASSLAGQGSTDTQYF
TRBV3-1	-	-	TRBJ1-2	TGTGCCAGCAGCCCCCCTGGTAGTGGCTACACCTTC	CASSPPGSGYTF
TRBV12-3/TRBV12-4	TRBD1	many	TRBJ2-7	TGTGCCAGCAGTTTCGGGACAGGGGGCGGTGGGGACGAGCAGTACTTC	CASSFGTGGGGDEQYF
TRBV29-1	-	few	TRBJ2-6	TGCAGCGTTTCCCTCTCCGGGACTCCTTTTCCTGGGGCCAACGTCCTGACTTTC	CSVSLSGTPFPGANVLTF
TRBV5-6	TRBD2	many	TRBJ2-5	TGTGCCAGCAGCTTGGTGACTAGCGGGAGTCGGGAGACCCAGTACTTC	CASSLVTSGSRETQYF
TRBV7-2	-	few	TRBJ2-7	TGTGCCAGCAGCTTATCTACGAGGGGCAGGACCTACGAGCAGTACTTC	CASSLSTRGRTYEQYF
TRBV4-3	-	-	TRBJ2-5	TGCGCCAGCGGCCAAGATCTATTGGGGACCCAGTACTTC	CASGQDLLGTQYF
TRBV7-2	TRBD1	many	TRBJ2-7	TGTGCCAGCACCGGGACAGTTAGCAGCGAGCAGTACTTC	CASTGTVSSEQYF